One sample yielded the 19 T cell receptor beta chains listed below, sequenced in a study of cytotoxic CD8 clonotypes in ibrutinib-treated CLL. Repertoires were generated with immunoSEQ multiplex PCR, while TCRdb's copy carries only in-frame clones and drops some. The sample yields about 120,000 clones, approximately 58% seen once. The sample in question was PBMCs, obtained after 24 months of ibrutinib treatment. The receptors were sampled from a human donor with chronic lymphocytic leukemia.

The rearrangement links TRBV5-1 to TRBJ2-2, with D possibly TRBD1 on 6 matching bases. Trimming stripped 0 bases from V and 5 bases from J, with 14 bases between. The length of the CDR3 is 16 residues. Germline assignment: CDR1 SGHRS and CDR2 YFSETQ. The CDR3 DNA is TGCGCCAGCAGCTTGGCCGAGCAGGGGTTAACCGGGGAGCTGTTTTTT. Protein sequence: CASSLAEQGLTGELFF.

The chain recombines TRBV5-6 with TRBJ1-6; 7 nucleotides line up with TRBD1. Trimming at V came to 4 bases and at J to 15 bases, leaving 13 bases not matched to a gene. This CDR3 comprises 14 residues. From germline, CDR1 is SGHDT and CDR2 YYEEEE. The CDR3 protein is CASSAGTVEGDLHF. CDR3 DNA sequence: TGTGCCAGCAGCGCAGGGACAGTCGAGGGGGACCTCCACTTT. The variable domain in full, completed from reference TRBV5-6 and TRBJ1-6, reads DAGVTQSPTHLIKTRGQQVTLRCSPKSGHDTVSWYQQALGQGPQFIFQYYEEEERQRGNFPDRFSGHQFPNYSSELNVNALLLGDSALYLCASSAGTVEGDLHFGNGTRLTVT.

In DNA, the CDR3 is TGTGCCATCAGGAAAGACAAAGCCCCGGGGGCTTTCTTT. Amino acids: CAIRKDKAPGAFF. This chain uses TRBV10-3 with TRBJ1-1; no clear D. The V end was cut by 6 bases, the J end by 11 bases, with 19 bases between. Germline-derived CDR1 and CDR2 are ENHRY and SYGVKD. The CDR3 covers 13 residues.

This sequence joins TRBV2 and TRBJ2-7; tentatively, D is TRBD1 (6 bases). CDR3 length equals 13 residues. Germline-derived CDR1 and CDR2 are SNHLY and FYNNEI. Trimming pared 4 bases from V and 2 bases from J, leaving 9 bases between. The CDR3 DNA is TGTGCCAGCAGTGCGGACAGTACCTACGAGCAGTACTTC. This gives the protein CASSADSTYEQYF. Looking up the rest from reference TRBV2 and TRBJ2-7 gives the full variable domain: EPEVTQTPSHQVTQMGQEVILRCVPISNHLYFYWYRQILGQKVEFLVSFYNNEISEKSEIFDDQFSVERPDGSNFTLKIRSTKLEDSAMYFCASSADSTYEQYFGPGTRLTVT.

CDR3 amino acids: CASSLEAQGIPYEQYF. CDR3 DNA sequence: TGCGCCAGCAGCTTGGAAGCACAGGGGATTCCCTACGAGCAGTACTTC. The rearrangement links TRBV5-1 to TRBJ2-7, with 7 positions matching TRBD1. Germline CDR1 reads SGHRS; CDR2 reads YFSETQ. Germline trimming cut 0 bases from V and 2 bases from J; bases unmatched to any gene: 8. The CDR3 consists of 16 residues.

The CDR3 sequence: CAWGRGQGDLFHGYTF. CDR3 coding DNA: TGTGCCTGGGGGAGGGGACAGGGGGACCTCTTCCATGGCTACACCTTC. The chain carries TRBV30 and TRBJ1-2, with 11 bases matching TRBD1. Germline loops: CDR1 GTSNPN, CDR2 SVGIG (reference sequence). CDR3 length equals 16 residues. J lost 6 bases, V lost 5 bases, and 14 bases had no gene match.

The V and J genes are TRBV30 and TRBJ2-1, with D perhaps matching TRBD2 (7 bases). This CDR3 contains 15 residues. Trimming stripped 8 bases from V and 0 bases from J, with 17 bases between. Germline V gene sequence: CDR1 GTSNPN, CDR2 SVGIG (reference sequence). The CDR3 here is CAAVPRGASYNEQFF. DNA of the CDR3: TGTGCCGCGGTCCCCCGGGGGGCCTCCTACAATGAGCAGTTCTTC.

The sample holds one count of this clone. The chain uses TRBV30 and TRBJ1-1, with no clear D. The CDR3 contains 15 residues. V dropped 1 base and J dropped 3 bases, with 15 bases sitting between them. Germline V gives CDR1 GTSNPN, CDR2 SVGIG (reference sequence). CDR3 nucleotide sequence: TGTGCCTGGAGTGAGTTCCGCGGGTGGGACACTGAAGCTTTCTTT. Protein: CAWSEFRGWDTEAFF. The full variable domain, rest sourced from reference TRBV30 and TRBJ1-1, is SQTIHQWPATLVQPVGSPLSLECTVEGTSNPNLYWYRQAAGRGLQLLFYSVGIGQISSEVPQNLSASRPQDRQFILSSKKLLLSDSGFYLCAWSEFRGWDTEAFFGQGTRLTVV.

This sequence joins TRBV27 and TRBJ2-5; 8 nucleotides match TRBD1. From germline, CDR1 is MNHEY and CDR2 SMNVEV (reference sequence). This CDR3 region has 14 residues. V lost 10 bases and J lost 4; bases outside the gene matches: 11. As DNA, the CDR3 is TGTGCCACCACCACGACAGGGGTACGAGAGACCCAGTACTTC. It is translated as CATTTTGVRETQYF.

For this clone: This sample also contains other DNA sequences that code for the same CDR3. The chain links TRBV2 to TRBJ2-7; D remains ambiguous. CDR1 SNHLY and CDR2 FYNNEI come from the germline V gene. The CDR3 consists of 11 residues. Trimming left V 6 bases short and J 3 bases short, with 6 bases between. The CDR3 sequence is CASRLNYEQYF. DNA of the CDR3: TGTGCCAGCAGATTAAACTACGAGCAGTACTTC.

The chain uses TRBV30 and TRBJ1-4; D is undetermined. The CDR3 spans 13 residues. Germline CDR1 is GTSNPN and CDR2 is SVGIG (reference sequence). V shed 0 bases and J shed 1 base, with 3 bases lying between them. Here the CDR3 reads CAWSVLTNEKLFF. The CDR3 bases are TGTGCCTGGAGTGTACTAACTAATGAAAAACTGTTTTTT. The full variable domain, in which reference TRBV30 and TRBJ1-4 provide the parts outside the CDR3, is SQTIHQWPATLVQPVGSPLSLECTVEGTSNPNLYWYRQAAGRGLQLLFYSVGIGQISSEVPQNLSASRPQDRQFILSSKKLLLSDSGFYLCAWSVLTNEKLFFGSGTQLSVL.

The gene calls are TRBV19 and TRBJ1-3; D may be TRBD1 (5 bases). Between the trimmed V and J ends, which lost 2 bases and 2 bases, there was a span of 10 bases. This CDR3 is built from 15 residues. From germline, CDR1 is LNHDA and CDR2 SQIVND (reference sequence). The CDR3 sequence is CASSISWGPGNTIYF. CDR3 DNA sequence: TGTGCCAGTAGTATATCGTGGGGACCTGGAAACACCATATATTTT.

V and J are TRBV19 and TRBJ1-5; a weak D match, TRBD1 (5 bases). Looked up from germline, CDR1 is LNHDA and CDR2 is SQIVND (reference sequence). The CDR3 runs 14 residues. Trimming removed 1 base from V and 6 bases from J, with 10 bases in between. The CDR3 DNA sequence: TGTGCCAGTAGTATAGGGGGGGTCGGTCAGCCCCAGCATTTT. Protein product: CASSIGGVGQPQHF.

This CDR3 is CASSVGGPELSYEQYF. The DNA for the CDR3 is TGTGCCAGCAGCGTAGGAGGGCCGGAGCTTTCCTACGAGCAGTACTTC. The V and J genes are TRBV9 and TRBJ2-7; TRBD2 is a possible D gene (5 bases). V lost 0 bases and J lost 1, with 14 bases in between. From germline, CDR1 is SGDLS and CDR2 YYNGEE. The length of the CDR3 is 16 residues. Full variable domain (remainder filled in from reference TRBV9 and TRBJ2-7): DSGVTQTPKHLITATGQRVTLRCSPRSGDLSVYWYQQSLDQGLQFLIQYYNGEERAKGNILERFSAQQFPDLHSELNLSSLELGDSALYFCASSVGGPELSYEQYFGPGTRLTVT.

This chain joins TRBV6-4 and TRBJ2-5, with D hard to call. Germline CDR1 is MRHNA and CDR2 is SNTAGT. V shed 4 bases and J shed 4 bases, with 10 bases lying between them. The CDR3 length is 13 residues. The CDR3 sequence: CASSVTNTETQYF. The CDR3 nucleotides are TGTGCCAGCAGTGTAACTAATACAGAGACCCAGTACTTC.

Worth noting for this clone: The sample holds other DNA sequences that translate to the same CDR3. The chain recombines TRBV28 with TRBJ1-5; D is unclear. V lost 5 bases, J lost 1 base, and 6 bases lay in between. Germline V gene data show CDR1 as MDHEN and CDR2 as SYDVKM. The CDR3 covers 13 residues. In DNA form, the CDR3 reads TGTGCCAGCAGTCCCCAAAGCAATCAGCCCCAGCATTTT. Translated, it gives CASSPQSNQPQHF.

J is TRBJ1-5 and V is TRBV6-1; D gene uncertain. V lost 2 bases to trimming and J lost 3 bases, with 14 bases between them. This CDR3 is 16 amino acids long. Germline V lookup: CDR1 MNHNS, CDR2 SASEGT. CDR3 in amino acids: CASSESIRADNQPQHF. In DNA, the CDR3 is TGTGCCAGCAGTGAAAGTATCAGAGCCGACAATCAGCCCCAGCATTTT.

The chain employs TRBV2 and TRBJ2-5; D is possibly TRBD2 (6 bases). Germline V lookup: CDR1 SNHLY, CDR2 FYNNEI. The CDR3 runs to 15 residues. Trimming removed 6 bases from V and 6 bases from J, with 20 bases in between. CDR3 region: CASSTPGEGWKTQYF. In nucleotides, the CDR3 is TGTGCCAGCAGCACCCCGGGGGAAGGGTGGAAGACCCAGTACTTC.

This chain links TRBV7-2 with TRBJ2-2, with 7 bases that match TRBD1. The CDR3 runs 15 residues. With V trimmed by 3 bases and J by 7 bases, 8 bases remained unmatched. Per germline, CDR1 SGHTA and CDR2 FQGNSA. The CDR3 DNA sequence: TGTGCCAGCAGCTTTATGACAGGGCGAAACGGGGAGCTGTTTTTT. This sequence encodes CASSFMTGRNGELFF.